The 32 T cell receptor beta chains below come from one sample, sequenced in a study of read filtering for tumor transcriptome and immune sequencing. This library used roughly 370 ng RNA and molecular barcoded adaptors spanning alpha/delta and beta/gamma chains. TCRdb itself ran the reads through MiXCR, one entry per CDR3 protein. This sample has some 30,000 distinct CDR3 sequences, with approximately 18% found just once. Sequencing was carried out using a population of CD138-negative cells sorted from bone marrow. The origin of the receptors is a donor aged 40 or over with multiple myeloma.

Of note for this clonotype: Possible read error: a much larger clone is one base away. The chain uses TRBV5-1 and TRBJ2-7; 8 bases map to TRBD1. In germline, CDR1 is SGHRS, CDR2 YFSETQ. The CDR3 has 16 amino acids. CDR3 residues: CASSSTPGQDRDEQNF. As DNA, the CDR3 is TGCGCCAGCAGCTCCACCCCGGGACAGGATCGAGACGAGCAGAACTTC.

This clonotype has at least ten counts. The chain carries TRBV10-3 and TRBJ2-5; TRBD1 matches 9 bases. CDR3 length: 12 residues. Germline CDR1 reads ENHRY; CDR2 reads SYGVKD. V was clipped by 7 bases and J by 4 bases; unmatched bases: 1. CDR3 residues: CAIKDRGETQYF. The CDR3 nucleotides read TGTGCCATCAAGGACAGGGGAGAGACCCAGTACTTC.

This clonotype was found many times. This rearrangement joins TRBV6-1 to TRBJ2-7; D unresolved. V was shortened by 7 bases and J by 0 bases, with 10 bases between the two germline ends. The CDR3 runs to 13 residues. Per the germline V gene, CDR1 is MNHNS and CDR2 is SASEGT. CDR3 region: CASTAGSSYEQYF. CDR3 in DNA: TGTGCCAGCACTGCCGGAAGCTCCTACGAGCAGTACTTC.

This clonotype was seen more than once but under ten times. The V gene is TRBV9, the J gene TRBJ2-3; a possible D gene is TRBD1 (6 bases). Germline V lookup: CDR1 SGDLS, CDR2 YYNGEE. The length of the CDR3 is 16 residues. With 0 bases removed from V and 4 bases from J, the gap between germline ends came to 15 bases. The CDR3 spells CASSVGAGDGSDTQYF. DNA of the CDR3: TGTGCCAGCAGCGTAGGGGCAGGGGATGGGTCAGATACGCAGTATTTT.

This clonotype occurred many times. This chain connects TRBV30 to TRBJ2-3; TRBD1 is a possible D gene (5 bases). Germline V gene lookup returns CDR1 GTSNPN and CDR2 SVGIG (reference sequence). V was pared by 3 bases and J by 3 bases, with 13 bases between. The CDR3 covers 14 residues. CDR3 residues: CAWRGLVGTDTQYF. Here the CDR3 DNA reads TGTGCCTGGAGGGGGCTGGTGGGGACAGATACGCAGTATTTT.

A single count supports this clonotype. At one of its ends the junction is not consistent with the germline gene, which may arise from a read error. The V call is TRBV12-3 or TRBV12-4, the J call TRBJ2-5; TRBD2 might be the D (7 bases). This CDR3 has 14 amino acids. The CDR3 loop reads CASSTQGGEETRYF. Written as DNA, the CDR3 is TGTGCCAGCAGCACACAGGGAGGGGAAGAGACCCGGTACTTC.

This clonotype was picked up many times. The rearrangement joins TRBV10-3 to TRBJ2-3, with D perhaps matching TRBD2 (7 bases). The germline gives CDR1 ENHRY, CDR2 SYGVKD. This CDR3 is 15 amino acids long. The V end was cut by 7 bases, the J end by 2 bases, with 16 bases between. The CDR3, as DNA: TGTGCCATCACCCGAGGGGGGGGGATCACAGATACGCAGTATTTT. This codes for CAITRGGGITDTQYF.

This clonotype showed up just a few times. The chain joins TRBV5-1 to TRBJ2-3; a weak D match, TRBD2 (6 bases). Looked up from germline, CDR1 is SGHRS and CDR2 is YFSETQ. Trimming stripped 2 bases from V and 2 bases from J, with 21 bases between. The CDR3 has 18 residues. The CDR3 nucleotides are TGCGCCAGCAGCTTACCAGGAGGCGCGGGGTTAATCACAGATACGCAGTATTTT. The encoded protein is CASSLPGGAGLITDTQYF. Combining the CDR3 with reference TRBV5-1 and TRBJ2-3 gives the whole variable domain KAGVTQTPRYLIKTRGQQVTLSCSPISGHRSVSWYQQTPGQGLQFLFEYFSETQRNKGNFPGRFSGRQFSNSRSEMNVSTLELGDSALYLCASSLPGGAGLITDTQYFGPGTRLTVL.

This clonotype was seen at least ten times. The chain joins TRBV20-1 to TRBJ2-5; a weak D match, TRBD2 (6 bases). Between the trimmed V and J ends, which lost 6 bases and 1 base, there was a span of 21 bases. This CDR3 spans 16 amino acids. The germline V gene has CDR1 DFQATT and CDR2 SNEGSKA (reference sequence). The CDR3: CSAKDPLAGPQETQYF. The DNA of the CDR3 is TGCAGTGCAAAAGACCCCCTTGCGGGACCCCAAGAGACCCAGTACTTC.

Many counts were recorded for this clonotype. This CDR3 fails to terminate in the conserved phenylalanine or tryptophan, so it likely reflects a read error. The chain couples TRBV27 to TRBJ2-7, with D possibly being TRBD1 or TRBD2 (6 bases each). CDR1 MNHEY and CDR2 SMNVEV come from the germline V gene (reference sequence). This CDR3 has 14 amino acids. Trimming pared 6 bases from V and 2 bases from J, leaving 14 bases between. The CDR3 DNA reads TGTGCCAGCAGCGATAGAGGGGGGACCTACGAGCAGTACTCC. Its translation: CASSDRGGTYEQYS.

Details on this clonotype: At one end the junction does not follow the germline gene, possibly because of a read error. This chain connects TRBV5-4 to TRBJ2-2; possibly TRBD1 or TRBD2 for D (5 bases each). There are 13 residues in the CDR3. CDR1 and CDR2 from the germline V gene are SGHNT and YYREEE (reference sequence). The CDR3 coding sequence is TGTGCCACCCGGGACGGTCACACCGGGGAGCTGATTTTT. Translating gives CATRDGHTGELIF.

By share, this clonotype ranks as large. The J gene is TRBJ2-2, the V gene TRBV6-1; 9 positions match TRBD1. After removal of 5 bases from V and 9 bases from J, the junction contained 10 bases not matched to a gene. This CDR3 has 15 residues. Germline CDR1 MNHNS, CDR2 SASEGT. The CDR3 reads CASSPWTGVHRELFF. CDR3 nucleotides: TGTGCCAGCAGTCCATGGACAGGGGTTCACCGGGAGCTGTTTTTT.

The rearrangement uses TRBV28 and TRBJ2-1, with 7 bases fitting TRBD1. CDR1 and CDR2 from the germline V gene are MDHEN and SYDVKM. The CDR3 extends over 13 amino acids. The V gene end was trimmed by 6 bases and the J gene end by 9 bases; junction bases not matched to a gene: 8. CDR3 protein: CASRNTGDSEQFF. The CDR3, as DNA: TGTGCCAGCAGAAACACAGGGGACAGTGAGCAGTTCTTC.

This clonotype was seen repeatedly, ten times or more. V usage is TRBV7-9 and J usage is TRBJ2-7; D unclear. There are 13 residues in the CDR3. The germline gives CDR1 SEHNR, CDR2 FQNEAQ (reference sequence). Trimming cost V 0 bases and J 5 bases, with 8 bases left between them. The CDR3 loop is CASSLALSDEQYF. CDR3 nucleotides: TGTGCCAGCAGCTTAGCGCTAAGTGACGAGCAGTACTTC.

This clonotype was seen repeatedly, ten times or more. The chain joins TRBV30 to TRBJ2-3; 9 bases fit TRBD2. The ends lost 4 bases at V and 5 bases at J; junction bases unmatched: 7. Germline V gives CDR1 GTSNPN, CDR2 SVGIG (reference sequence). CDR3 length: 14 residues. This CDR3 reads CAWIGSGSGDTQYF. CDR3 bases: TGTGCCTGGATTGGTAGCGGGAGCGGAGATACGCAGTATTTT.

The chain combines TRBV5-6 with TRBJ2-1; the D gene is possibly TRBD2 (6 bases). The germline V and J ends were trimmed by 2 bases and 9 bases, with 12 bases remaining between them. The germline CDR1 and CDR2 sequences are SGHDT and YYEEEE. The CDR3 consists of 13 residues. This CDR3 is CASSFGLRAEQFF. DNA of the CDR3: TGTGCCAGCAGCTTCGGACTACGGGCTGAGCAGTTCTTC.

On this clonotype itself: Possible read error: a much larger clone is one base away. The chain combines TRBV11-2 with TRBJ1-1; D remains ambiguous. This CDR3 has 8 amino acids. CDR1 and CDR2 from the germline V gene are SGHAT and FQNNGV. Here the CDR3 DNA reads TGTGTCAGCACTGAAGCTTTCTTT. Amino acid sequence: CVSTEAFF. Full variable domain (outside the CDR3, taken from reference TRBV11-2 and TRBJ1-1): EAGVAQSPRYKIIEKRQSVAFWCNPISGHATLYWYQQILGQGPKLLIQFQNNGVVDDSQLPKDRFSAERLKGVDSTLKIQPAKLEDSAVYLCVSTEAFFGQGTRLTVV.

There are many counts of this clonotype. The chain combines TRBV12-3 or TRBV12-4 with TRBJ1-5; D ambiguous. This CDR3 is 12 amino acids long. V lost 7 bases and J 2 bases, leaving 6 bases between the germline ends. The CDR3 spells CASTLGNQPQHF. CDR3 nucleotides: TGTGCCAGCACCCTTGGCAATCAGCCCCAGCATTTT.

CDR3 nucleotides: TGCAGCGTTGAAAGAGCCGGGGAGCTGTTTTTT. This gives the protein CSVERAGELFF. The chain couples TRBV29-1 to TRBJ2-2; D gene unclear. The germline CDR1 and CDR2 sequences are SQVTM and ANQGSEA. V was trimmed by 2 bases and J by 6 bases, leaving 4 bases between them. This CDR3 comprises 11 residues.

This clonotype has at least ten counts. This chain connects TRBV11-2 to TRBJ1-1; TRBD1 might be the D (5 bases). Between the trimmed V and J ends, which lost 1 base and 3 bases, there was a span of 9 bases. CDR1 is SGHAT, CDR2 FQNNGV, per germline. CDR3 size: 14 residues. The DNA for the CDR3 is TGTGCCAGCAGCTTAGTTCGGGGGTACACTGAAGCTTTCTTT. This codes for CASSLVRGYTEAFF.

CDR3 residues: CASSQTPSPLSDTQYF. In DNA form, the CDR3 reads TGTGCCAGCAGCCAGACTCCTAGCCCTTTGTCAGATACGCAGTATTTT. The chain recombines TRBV4-2 with TRBJ2-3; a possible D gene is TRBD2 (5 bases). Germline CDR1 is LGHNA and CDR2 is YNFKEQ. The CDR3 extends over 16 amino acids. The ends were cut back, 3 bases at V and 4 bases at J, with 17 bases in the middle.

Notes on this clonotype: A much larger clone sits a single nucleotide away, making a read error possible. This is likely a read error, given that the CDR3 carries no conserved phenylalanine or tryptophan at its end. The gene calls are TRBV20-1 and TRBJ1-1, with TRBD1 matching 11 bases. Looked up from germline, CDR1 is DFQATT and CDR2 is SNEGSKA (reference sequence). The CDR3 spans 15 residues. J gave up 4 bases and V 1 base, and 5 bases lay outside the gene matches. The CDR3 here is CSARGGTGGGTEAFL. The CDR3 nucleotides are TGCAGTGCTAGAGGTGGGACAGGGGGTGGCACTGAAGCTTTCCTT.

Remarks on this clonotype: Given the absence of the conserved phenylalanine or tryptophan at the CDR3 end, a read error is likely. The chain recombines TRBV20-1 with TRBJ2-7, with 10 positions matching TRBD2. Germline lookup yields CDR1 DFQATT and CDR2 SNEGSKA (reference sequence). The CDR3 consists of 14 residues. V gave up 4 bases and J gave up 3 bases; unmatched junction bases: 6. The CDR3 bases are TGCAGTGCTAATCAGCTAGCGGGAGACTACGAGCAGTACCTC. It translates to CSANQLAGDYEQYL.

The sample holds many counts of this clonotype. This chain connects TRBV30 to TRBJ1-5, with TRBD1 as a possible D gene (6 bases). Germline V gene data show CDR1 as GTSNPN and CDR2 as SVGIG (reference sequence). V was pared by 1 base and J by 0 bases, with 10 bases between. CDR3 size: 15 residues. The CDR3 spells CAWSAGTYSNQPQHF. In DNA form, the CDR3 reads TGTGCCTGGAGTGCCGGGACATATAGCAATCAGCCCCAGCATTTT. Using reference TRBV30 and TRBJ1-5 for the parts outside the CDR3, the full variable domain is SQTIHQWPATLVQPVGSPLSLECTVEGTSNPNLYWYRQAAGRGLQLLFYSVGIGQISSEVPQNLSASRPQDRQFILSSKKLLLSDSGFYLCAWSAGTYSNQPQHFGDGTRLSIL.

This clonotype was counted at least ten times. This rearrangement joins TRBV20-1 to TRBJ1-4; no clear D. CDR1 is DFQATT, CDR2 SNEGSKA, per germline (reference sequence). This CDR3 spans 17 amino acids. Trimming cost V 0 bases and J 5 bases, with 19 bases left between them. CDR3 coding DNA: TGCAGTGCTAGAGAACCCAGTGTTTGGGCAGGAAATGAAAAACTGTTTTTT. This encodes CSAREPSVWAGNEKLFF.

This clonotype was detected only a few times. The CDR3 is CAWSVRVGGKSRYEQYF. For the CDR3, the DNA is TGTGCCTGGAGTGTACGTGTTGGGGGAAAAAGTCGGTACGAGCAGTACTTC. The chain is built from TRBV30 and TRBJ2-7, with D possibly being TRBD1 or TRBD2 (5 bases each). Germline CDR1 GTSNPN, CDR2 SVGIG (reference sequence). Trimming removed 0 bases at V and 4 bases at J, with 22 bases between. This CDR3 spans 17 amino acids.

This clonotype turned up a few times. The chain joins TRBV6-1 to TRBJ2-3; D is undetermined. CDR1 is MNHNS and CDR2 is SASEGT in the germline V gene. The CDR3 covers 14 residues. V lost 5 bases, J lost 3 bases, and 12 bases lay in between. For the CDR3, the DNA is TGTGCCAGCAGTACCCCACTACGTACAGATACGCAGTATTTT. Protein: CASSTPLRTDTQYF.

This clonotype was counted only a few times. The CDR3 DNA sequence: TGTGCCAGCACAGACAGGGCCGGAAACACCATATATTTT. Protein sequence: CASTDRAGNTIYF. The chain couples TRBV12-3 or TRBV12-4 to TRBJ1-3, with 7 bases aligning to TRBD1. The J segment lost 4 bases and the V segment lost 7 bases, leaving 4 bases of the junction unmatched. The CDR3 contains 13 residues.

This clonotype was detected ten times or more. DNA for the CDR3: TGTGCCAGCAGTGCAAGGATTTCGAATGGCTATGGCTACACCTTC. Translation gives CASSARISNGYGYTF. This chain uses TRBV6-5 with TRBJ1-2; unclear D gene. Germline assignment: CDR1 MNHEY and CDR2 SVGAGI. There are 15 residues in the CDR3. Trimming took 5 bases from V and 4 from J, leaving 17 bases between them.

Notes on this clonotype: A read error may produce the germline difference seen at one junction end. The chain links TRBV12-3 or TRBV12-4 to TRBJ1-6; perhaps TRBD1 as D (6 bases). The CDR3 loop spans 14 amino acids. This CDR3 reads CASGFWQGNSPLHF. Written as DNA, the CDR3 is TGTGCCAGCGGTTTCTGGCAGGGGAATTCACCCCTCCACTTT.

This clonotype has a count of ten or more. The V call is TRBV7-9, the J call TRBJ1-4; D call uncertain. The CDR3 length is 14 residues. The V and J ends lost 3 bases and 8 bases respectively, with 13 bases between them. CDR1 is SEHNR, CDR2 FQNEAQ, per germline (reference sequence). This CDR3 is CASSLDGPGEKLFF. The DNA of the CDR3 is TGTGCCAGCAGCTTGGACGGGCCGGGGGAAAAACTGTTTTTT.

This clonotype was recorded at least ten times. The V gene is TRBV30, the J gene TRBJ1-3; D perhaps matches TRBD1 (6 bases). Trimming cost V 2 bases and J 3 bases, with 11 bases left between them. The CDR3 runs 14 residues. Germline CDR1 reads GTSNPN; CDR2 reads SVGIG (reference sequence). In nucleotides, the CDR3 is TGTGCCTGGAGTCCAGGGGCGTTTGGAAACACCATATATTTT. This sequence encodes CAWSPGAFGNTIYF. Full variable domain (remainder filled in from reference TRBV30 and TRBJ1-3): SQTIHQWPATLVQPVGSPLSLECTVEGTSNPNLYWYRQAAGRGLQLLFYSVGIGQISSEVPQNLSASRPQDRQFILSSKKLLLSDSGFYLCAWSPGAFGNTIYFGEGSWLTVV.